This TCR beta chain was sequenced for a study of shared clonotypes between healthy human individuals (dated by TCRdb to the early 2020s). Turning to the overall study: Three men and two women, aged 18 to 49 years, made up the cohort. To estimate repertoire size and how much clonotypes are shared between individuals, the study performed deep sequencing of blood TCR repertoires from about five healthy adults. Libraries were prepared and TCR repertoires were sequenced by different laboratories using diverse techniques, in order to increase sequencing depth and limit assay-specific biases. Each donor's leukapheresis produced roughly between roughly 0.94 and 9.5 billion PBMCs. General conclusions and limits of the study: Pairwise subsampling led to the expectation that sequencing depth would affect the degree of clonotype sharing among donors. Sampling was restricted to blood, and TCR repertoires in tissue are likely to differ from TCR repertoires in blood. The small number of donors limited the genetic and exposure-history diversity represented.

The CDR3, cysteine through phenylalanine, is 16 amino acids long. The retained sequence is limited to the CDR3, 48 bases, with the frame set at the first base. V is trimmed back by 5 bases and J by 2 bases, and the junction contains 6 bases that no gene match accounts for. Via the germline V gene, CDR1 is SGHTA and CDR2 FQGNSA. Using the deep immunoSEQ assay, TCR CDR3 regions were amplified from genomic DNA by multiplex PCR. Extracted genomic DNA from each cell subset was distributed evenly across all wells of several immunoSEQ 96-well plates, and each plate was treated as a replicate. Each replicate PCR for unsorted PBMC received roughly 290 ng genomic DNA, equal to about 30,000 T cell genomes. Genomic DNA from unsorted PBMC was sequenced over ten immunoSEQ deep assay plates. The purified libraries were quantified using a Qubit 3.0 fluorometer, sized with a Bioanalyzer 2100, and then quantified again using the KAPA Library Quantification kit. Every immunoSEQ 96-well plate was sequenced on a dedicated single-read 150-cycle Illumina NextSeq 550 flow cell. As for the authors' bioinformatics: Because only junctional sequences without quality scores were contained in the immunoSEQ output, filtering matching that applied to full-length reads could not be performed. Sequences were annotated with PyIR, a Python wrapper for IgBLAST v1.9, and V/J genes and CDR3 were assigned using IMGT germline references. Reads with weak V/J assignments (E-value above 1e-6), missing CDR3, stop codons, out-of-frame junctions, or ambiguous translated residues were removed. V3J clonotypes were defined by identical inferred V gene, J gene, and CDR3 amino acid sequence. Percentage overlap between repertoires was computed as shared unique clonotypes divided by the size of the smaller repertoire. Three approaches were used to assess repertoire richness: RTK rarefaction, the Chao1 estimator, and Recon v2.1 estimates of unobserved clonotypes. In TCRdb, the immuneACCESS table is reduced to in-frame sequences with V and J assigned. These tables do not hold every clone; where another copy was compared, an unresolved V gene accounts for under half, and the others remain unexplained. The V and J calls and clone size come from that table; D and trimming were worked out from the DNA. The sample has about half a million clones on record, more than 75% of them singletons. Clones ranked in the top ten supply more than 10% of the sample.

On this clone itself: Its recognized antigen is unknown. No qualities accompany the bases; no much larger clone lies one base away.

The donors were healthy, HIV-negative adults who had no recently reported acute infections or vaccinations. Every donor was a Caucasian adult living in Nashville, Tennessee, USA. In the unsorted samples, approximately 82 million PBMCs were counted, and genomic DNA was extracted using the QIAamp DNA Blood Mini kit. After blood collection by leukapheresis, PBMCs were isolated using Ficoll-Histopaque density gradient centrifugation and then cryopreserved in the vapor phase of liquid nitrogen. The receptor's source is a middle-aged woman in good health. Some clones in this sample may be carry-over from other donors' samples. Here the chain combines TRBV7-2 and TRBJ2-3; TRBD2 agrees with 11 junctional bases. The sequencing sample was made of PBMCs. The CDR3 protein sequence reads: CASSSLAGGVTDTQYF. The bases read TGTGCCAGCAGCAGTTTAGCGGGAGGGGTCACAGATACGCAGTATTTT. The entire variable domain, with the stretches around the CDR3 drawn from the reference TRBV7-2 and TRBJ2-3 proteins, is GAGVSQSPSNKVTEKGKDVELRCDPISGHTALYWYRQSLGQGLEFLIYFQGNSAPDKSGLPSDRFSAERTGGSVSTLTIQRTQQEDSAVYLCASSSLAGGVTDTQYFGPGTRLTVL.